This T cell receptor (beta chain) is drawn from a study of T cell clones after liver transplantation. About the research overall: Apart from a few HCV-positive recipients, transplants were for non-autoimmune, non-viral reasons.

This clone was seen a single time. Trimming took 4 bases from V and 0 from J, leaving 11 bases between them. The CDR3 extends over 16 amino acids. Germline V gene sequence: CDR1 SGHRS, CDR2 YFSETQ. Measured with immunoSEQ multiplex PCR; TCRdb has only the in-frame clones, and not every one. The table includes roughly 100,000 clones, roughly four fifths detected once. This specimen was CD4+ T cells from blood, taken approximately 43 months after liver transplant. The clonotype comes from a human patient who received a liver transplant. Certain T cells may be donor cells from the graft. The J gene is TRBJ2-6, the V gene TRBV5-1; no firm D call. CDR3: CASSGDQYSGANVLTF. The CDR3 coding sequence is TGCGCCAGCAGCGGTGATCAGTACTCTGGGGCCAACGTCCTGACTTTC. The variable domain in full, with the rest retrieved from reference TRBV5-1 and TRBJ2-6, is KAGVTQTPRYLIKTRGQQVTLSCSPISGHRSVSWYQQTPGQGLQFLFEYFSETQRNKGNFPGRFSGRQFSNSRSEMNVSTLELGDSALYLCASSGDQYSGANVLTFGAGSRLTVL.